The present T cell receptor (beta chain) was sequenced within a study of blood T cells in healthy people across ages. Study-level results: Possibly confounding the expanded clonotype changes was the fact that donor CMV status was unknown.

Germline-derived CDR1 and CDR2 are MGHDK and SYGVNS. This CDR3 has 13 residues. V lost 0 bases and J 4 bases, leaving 5 bases between the germline ends. Donation came from healthy Caucasian individuals in Russia who were aged roughly 6 to 100. Every donor provided 9.5 to 10 milliliters of peripheral blood. Worth noting for this clonotype: Its antigen remains unknown.

PCR was performed a second time for 7 to 11 cycles using a sample-barcoded 5' primer and a J-beta primer mix. All samples yielded 3 million or more CDR3-containing paired-end reads. One entry per CDR3 protein, called by TCRdb with MiXCR from the 5' RACE reads. The table has about 720,000 distinct CDR3 sequences, over 20% seen once; the top ten hold less than 25%. The V gene is TRBV25-1, the J gene TRBJ2-3; D unclear. Specimen: blood. The clonotype was recovered from a man between 65 and 85 years old in good health. The CDR3 protein is CASSEYGADTQYF. The CDR3 DNA follows: TGTGCCAGCAGTGAATATGGGGCAGATACGCAGTATTTT. The variable domain in full, completed from reference TRBV25-1 and TRBJ2-3, reads EADIYQTPRYLVIGTGKKITLECSQTMGHDKMYWYQQDPGMELHLIHYSYGVNSTEKGDLSSESTVSRIRTEHFPLTLESARPSHTSQYLCASSEYGADTQYFGPGTRLTVL.